These T cell receptor beta chains were read from a single sample in a study of regulatory T cells in long-lasting Graves disease. TCRdb independently ran MiXCR on the multiplex PCR reads; one entry per CDR3 protein. This sample has some 250,000 distinct CDR3 sequences; 15% to 20% occur once, and the top ten carry less than 25%. The source was peripheral blood mononuclear cells (PBMCs), collected at new diagnosis, from a patient treated with antithyroid drugs. These receptors were obtained from a female donor with Graves disease. CDR3s include the opening cysteine and the closing phenylalanine or tryptophan. Fields, in order: D gene, J gene, V gene, clone size, CDR3 DNA, CDR3 protein. The D gene is left open where the match is weak. The size field is filled for only some rows; it gives once, few, many or a size class.

TRBD1 TRBJ1-6 TRBV4-2 few TGTGCCAGCAGCCAAGAGACAGGGAGAAGGTCACCCCTCCACTTT CASSQETGRRSPLHF
. TRBJ1-5 TRBV2 . TGTGCCAGCAGTGGGGATGGATCTGAGGTTTCTGTAGGCAATCAGCCCCAGCATTTT CASSGDGSEVSVGNQPQHF
TRBD1 TRBJ1-2 TRBV11-2 many TGTGCCAGCAGCCATGGACAGGGGGCAAAGGGCTACACCTTC CASSHGQGAKGYTF
. TRBJ2-5 TRBV5-6 few TGTGCCAGCAGCAAGACAGACCAAGAGACCCAGTACTTC CASSKTDQETQYF
. TRBJ2-2 TRBV28 many TGTGCCAGCAGTTCCGGGGCCTTCGGGGAGCTGTTTTTT CASSSGAFGELFF
. TRBJ1-6 TRBV5-5 many TGTGCCAGCAGCTTGGACTTAACGAGCTCCCTCCACTTT CASSLDLTSSLHF
TRBD1 TRBJ1-5 TRBV10-1 many TGCGCCAGCAAAGAGACAGGGCACAGCAATCAGCCCCAGCATTTT CASKETGHSNQPQHF
TRBD2 TRBJ2-7 TRBV30 few TGTGCCTGGAACACCTATAGGACTAGCGGGAGGGGGGGCGAGCAGTACTTC CAWNTYRTSGRGGEQYF
. TRBJ2-7 TRBV7-2 many TGTGCCAGCAGCCCCCGTAGGAGTAGTCCCACGGGCGAGCAGTACTTC CASSPRRSSPTGEQYF
TRBD1 TRBJ1-1 TRBV29-1 many TGCAGCGTTGATGCGACAGGGACTGAAGCTTTCTTT CSVDATGTEAFF
. TRBJ2-5 TRBV27 . TGTGCCAGCAGTCTTTATGGGGCCCAAGAGACCCAGTACTTC CASSLYGAQETQYF
. TRBJ2-1 TRBV25-1 . TGTGCCAGCAGTAGAATTCCTTCAGCCCTCAATGAGCAGTTCTTC CASSRIPSALNEQFF
. TRBJ2-1 TRBV12-3/TRBV12-4 many TGTGCCAGCAGCCCCCTGGGGCCGGATGAGCAGTTCTTC CASSPLGPDEQFF
TRBD1 TRBJ2-5 TRBV5-1 . TGCGCCAGCAGCCCAAGGACAGGGGTAGAGACCCAGTACTTC CASSPRTGVETQYF
TRBD1 TRBJ2-1 TRBV19 many TGTGCCAGTAGTATGCGCGGGCAGGGGGCGACCTACAATGAGCAGTTCTTC CASSMRGQGATYNEQFF
TRBD2 TRBJ2-3 TRBV10-2 many TGCGCCAGCCGACGGACTAGCGGGAATACAGATACGCAGTATTTT CASRRTSGNTDTQYF
. TRBJ2-5 TRBV11-2 many TGTGCCAGCAGCCTGACTAGGGGTTGGTTAGGGACCCAGTACTTC CASSLTRGWLGTQYF
. TRBJ1-6 TRBV10-2 many TGCGCCAGCAGTGAGGTGGCAGCCAATTCACCCCTCCACTTT CASSEVAANSPLHF
. TRBJ1-4 TRBV7-2 many TGTGCCAGCAGCTTAGTCGCTGCGCTGCTCGATGAAAAACTGTTTTTT CASSLVAALLDEKLFF